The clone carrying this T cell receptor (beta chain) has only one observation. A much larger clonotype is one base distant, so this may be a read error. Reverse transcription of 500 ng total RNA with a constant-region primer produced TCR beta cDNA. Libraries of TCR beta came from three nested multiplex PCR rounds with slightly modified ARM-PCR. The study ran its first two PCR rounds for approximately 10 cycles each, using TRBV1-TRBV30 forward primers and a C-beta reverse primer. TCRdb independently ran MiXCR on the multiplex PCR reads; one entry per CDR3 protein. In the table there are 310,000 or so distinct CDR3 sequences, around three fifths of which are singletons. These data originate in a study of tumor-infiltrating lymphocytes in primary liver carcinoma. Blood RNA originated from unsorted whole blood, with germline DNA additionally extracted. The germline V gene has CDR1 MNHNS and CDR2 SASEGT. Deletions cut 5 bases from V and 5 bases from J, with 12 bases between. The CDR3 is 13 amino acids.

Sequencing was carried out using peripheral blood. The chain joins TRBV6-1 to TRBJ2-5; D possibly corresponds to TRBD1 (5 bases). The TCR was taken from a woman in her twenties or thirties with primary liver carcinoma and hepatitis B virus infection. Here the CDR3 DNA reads TGTGCCAGCAGTTACAAGGGGTGGGAGACCCAGTACTTC. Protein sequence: CASSYKGWETQYF.